This TCR beta chain emerged from a study of OX40 agonist ivuxolimab in advanced cancers. Study results and limitations: Compared with CD4+, CD8+ T cells on average had more expanded clones.

A remark on this clone: Antigen unknown.

The repertoire was sequenced with immunoSEQ multiplex PCR; TCRdb's copy has only in-frame clones and lacks some. The data show roughly 80,000 clones, with about 86% seen just once and under 2.5% held by the top ten. This CDR3 region has 12 residues. V was pared by 5 bases and J by 10 bases, with 13 bases between. Looked up from germline, CDR1 is SGHTA and CDR2 is FQGTGA. The starting material was CD4+ or CD8+ T cells sorted from blood, obtained in a trial of the OX40 agonist ivuxolimab. V and J are TRBV7-3 and TRBJ2-3; possibly TRBD1 for D (5 bases). This TCR was sampled from an adult with an advanced solid tumor such as melanoma, head and neck, liver or kidney cancer. Here the CDR3 DNA reads TGTGCCAGCAGCCTTGACAGAAGGCCGCAGTATTTT. Translating gives CASSLDRRPQYF.